Detailed here is one T cell receptor beta chain. What it binds is unknown. The germline V gene encodes CDR1 KGHSH and CDR2 LQKENI. The CDR3 totals 17 residues. V lost 1 base and J lost 0; bases outside the gene matches: 7. This sample is drawn from a study of T cell responses to AZD1222 COVID-19 vaccine. Overall study findings and caveats: Seropositive status at baseline applied to only a handful of AZD1222 recipients. Spike-specific TCR breadth rose after two AZD1222 doses, and depth rose as well.

Generated by immunoSEQ multiplex PCR, the TCRdb table keeps only in-frame clones and is missing some. The sample carries about 150,000 clones, 80% to 95% recorded once. Sequenced material: peripheral blood, taken on day 0 of AZD1222 vaccination. This chain links TRBV18 with TRBJ2-7; 9 bases are shared with TRBD1. This clonotype was obtained from an adult in good health. CDR3 sequence reads: CASSPQLGQGSSYEQYF. The CDR3 bases are TGTGCCAGCTCACCACAGCTGGGACAGGGCTCCTCCTACGAGCAGTACTTC.